This passage covers 20 T cell receptor beta chains from one sample sequenced in a study of vaccination and CD4 T cells after COVID-19. The Oncomine TCR Beta short-read assay was applied to DNA of cultured CD4+ T cells. TCRdb itself ran the PCR reads through MiXCR, one entry per CDR3 protein. Of approximately 4,300 distinct CDR3 sequences detected, roughly 38% appear once; the ten largest clones hold 23%. Their recognized antigens are unknown. The sample's treatment: roughly 10-day PBMC culture with coronavirus spike peptide pools or control peptides (ViraFEST assay). The specimen was CD4+ T cells from blood, cultured in vitro. The receptors were gathered from a human donor who had recovered from COVID-19.

This clonotype was observed a handful of times. The chain employs TRBV25-1 and TRBJ2-4; 7 bases are a match to TRBD2. This CDR3 region has 13 residues. Germline V gene data show CDR1 as MGHDK and CDR2 as SYGVNS. V was pared by 4 bases and J by 7 bases, with 4 bases of the junction left unmatched. The CDR3 nucleotides are TGTGCCAGCAGTGCCGGGGAGGGCAACATTCAGTACTTC. Translated, it gives CASSAGEGNIQYF.

This clonotype was counted a few times. The chain is built from TRBV2 and TRBJ1-1, with D hard to call. This CDR3 spans 12 amino acids. V shed 7 bases and J shed 7 bases, with 13 bases lying between them. From germline, CDR1 is SNHLY and CDR2 FYNNEI. In nucleotides, the CDR3 is TGTGCCAGCACCGAAAACACCGATGAAGCTTTCTTT. This translates into CASTENTDEAFF.

The gene calls are TRBV6-1 and TRBJ2-1; 10 positions match TRBD2. Germline CDR1 reads MNHNS; CDR2 reads SASEGT. V dropped 7 bases and J dropped 4; count of bases not matched to a gene: 10. This CDR3 comprises 16 residues. The CDR3 reads CASIVSLAGEYNEQFF. CDR3 DNA sequence: TGTGCCAGCATCGTGTCTCTAGCGGGGGAATACAATGAGCAGTTCTTC.

The rearrangement joins TRBV7-3 to TRBJ2-1, with 8 positions matching TRBD2. This CDR3 region has 15 residues. Unmatched junction bases numbered 5, after V lost 2 bases and J lost 5 bases. The germline V gene has CDR1 SGHTA and CDR2 FQGTGA. As DNA, the CDR3 is TGTGCCAGCAGCTTATATCGGGGGGGAGACAATGAGCAGTTCTTC. It codes for CASSLYRGGDNEQFF.

The DNA for the CDR3 is TGTGCCAGCAGCTTCCCAGGGGGTGAGACCCAGTACTTC. Its protein product is CASSFPGGETQYF. The chain couples TRBV5-6 to TRBJ2-5; 7 bases agree with TRBD1. Germline V gene data show CDR1 as SGHDT and CDR2 as YYEEEE. CDR3 size: 13 residues. V lost 2 bases to trimming and J lost 5 bases; unmatched junction nucleotides: 3.

This clonotype was seen a handful of times. DNA of the CDR3: TGTGCCAGCAGTTTACGGTGGCCGCCGGGGACCCAGTACTTC. Protein sequence: CASSLRWPPGTQYF. This chain links TRBV27 with TRBJ2-5; D unclear. Trimming pared 2 bases from V and 7 bases from J, leaving 14 bases between. The CDR3 extends over 14 amino acids. The germline V gene encodes CDR1 MNHEY and CDR2 SMNVEV (reference sequence).

The chain combines TRBV24-1 with TRBJ2-3, with D uncertain. Trimming stripped 0 bases from V and 2 bases from J, with 5 bases between. CDR3 size: 14 residues. Germline CDR1 reads KGHDR; CDR2 reads SFDVKD. The chain's CDR3 is CATSDLTPTDTQYF. Written as DNA, the CDR3 is TGTGCCACCAGTGATTTGACCCCCACAGATACGCAGTATTTT.

This sequence joins TRBV10-3 and TRBJ1-1; a weak D match, TRBD1 (6 bases). CDR3 length: 15 amino acids. The V gene lost 4 bases and the J gene lost 3 bases, with 15 bases spanning the gap. Per the germline V gene, CDR1 is ENHRY and CDR2 is SYGVKD. Here the CDR3 reads CAISGGALGYTEAFF. The CDR3 coding sequence is TGTGCCATCAGTGGGGGGGCTCTTGGGTACACTGAAGCTTTCTTT.

This chain joins TRBV11-2 and TRBJ1-1; D perhaps matches TRBD1 (6 bases). The ends were cut back, 6 bases at V and 5 bases at J, with 13 bases in the middle. The CDR3 runs 13 residues. CDR1 is SGHAT and CDR2 is FQNNGV in the germline V gene. The CDR3 loop reads CASSSGVGTEAFF. The CDR3 DNA reads TGTGCCAGCAGTTCAGGGGTTGGGACTGAAGCTTTCTTT. Full variable domain (outside the CDR3, taken from reference TRBV11-2 and TRBJ1-1): EAGVAQSPRYKIIEKRQSVAFWCNPISGHATLYWYQQILGQGPKLLIQFQNNGVVDDSQLPKDRFSAERLKGVDSTLKIQPAKLEDSAVYLCASSSGVGTEAFFGQGTRLTVV.

V and J are TRBV6-1 and TRBJ2-7; D uncertain. Deletions cut 4 bases from V and 4 bases from J, with 11 bases between. The CDR3 has 13 residues. CDR1 is MNHNS and CDR2 is SASEGT in the germline V gene. CDR3: CASSARVAYEQYF. The CDR3 DNA is TGTGCCAGCAGTGCCCGAGTTGCTTACGAGCAGTACTTC.

The chain recombines TRBV20-1 with TRBJ2-4, with D possibly TRBD2 on 7 matching bases. This CDR3 has 18 residues. Germline loops: CDR1 DFQATT, CDR2 SNEGSKA (reference sequence). With 1 base removed from V and 0 bases from J, the gap between germline ends came to 19 bases. CDR3 nucleotide sequence: TGCAGTGCTAGAGTAGGCGGGAGAGGGGGGTTAGCCAAAAACATTCAGTACTTC. This encodes CSARVGGRGGLAKNIQYF.

The CDR3: CASSSPSGSYNEQFF. Here the CDR3 DNA reads TGTGCCAGCAGCTCACCTAGCGGATCCTACAATGAGCAGTTCTTC. The chain has TRBV7-6 and TRBJ2-1, with 7 bases aligning to TRBD2. Germline V gene lookup returns CDR1 SGHVS and CDR2 FNYEAQ. The CDR3 sequence is 15 residues long. J lost 1 base, V lost 4 bases, and 4 bases had no gene match.

The chain has TRBV5-1 and TRBJ2-3, with 10 bases matching TRBD2. V shed 4 bases and J 8 bases; nucleotides not matched to a gene: 13. CDR3 length equals 16 residues. The germline gives CDR1 SGHRS, CDR2 YFSETQ. DNA for the CDR3: TGCGCCAGCAGCATTAGCGGGGGGAGCCGCTCGGGTACGCAGTATTTT. As protein: CASSISGGSRSGTQYF. Complete variable domain (other parts from reference TRBV5-1 and TRBJ2-3): KAGVTQTPRYLIKTRGQQVTLSCSPISGHRSVSWYQQTPGQGLQFLFEYFSETQRNKGNFPGRFSGRQFSNSRSEMNVSTLELGDSALYLCASSISGGSRSGTQYFGPGTRLTVL.

In its sample, this clonotype is medium-sized. The gene calls are TRBV6-1 and TRBJ2-1; D is perhaps TRBD1 or TRBD2 (5 bases each). Germline-derived CDR1 and CDR2 are MNHNS and SASEGT. The CDR3 runs 13 residues. The V gene lost 6 bases and the J gene lost 10 bases, with 16 bases spanning the gap. The CDR3 protein is CASRPPGDGEQFF. The CDR3 DNA follows: TGTGCCAGCAGACCCCCCGGGGACGGAGAGCAGTTCTTC.

The chain has TRBV6-1 and TRBJ2-3, with D hard to call. The CDR3 covers 12 residues. Germline V gene lookup returns CDR1 MNHNS and CDR2 SASEGT. The V end was cut by 0 bases, the J end by 8 bases, with 6 bases between. The CDR3, as DNA: TGTGCCAGCAGTGAAGCTCGGGTTACGCAGTATTTT. Translation gives CASSEARVTQYF.

This clonotype was counted only a few times. The rearrangement uses TRBV9 and TRBJ2-1; no clear D. Germline CDR1 SGDLS, CDR2 YYNGEE. This CDR3 region has 12 residues. With 0 bases removed from V and 3 bases from J, the gap between germline ends came to 1 base. The CDR3 DNA reads as TGTGCCAGCAGCGTAGGCTACAATGAGCAGTTCTTC. Its protein is CASSVGYNEQFF. Complete variable domain (other parts from reference TRBV9 and TRBJ2-1): DSGVTQTPKHLITATGQRVTLRCSPRSGDLSVYWYQQSLDQGLQFLIQYYNGEERAKGNILERFSAQQFPDLHSELNLSSLELGDSALYFCASSVGYNEQFFGPGTRLTVL.

In this sample, this clonotype turned up a few times. The chain combines TRBV4-2 with TRBJ2-3; 7 bases line up with TRBD2. The germline CDR1 and CDR2 sequences are LGHNA and YNFKEQ. This CDR3 has 16 residues. The V gene end was trimmed by 1 base and the J gene end by 1 base; junction bases not matched to a gene: 5. In DNA, the CDR3 is TGTGCCAGCAGCCAAGTTAGCGGGCGTCGCACAGATACGCAGTATTTT. It specifies CASSQVSGRRTDTQYF.

The chain uses TRBV6-5 and TRBJ1-2, with D perhaps TRBD1 (6 bases). The V gene lost 2 bases and the J gene lost 4 bases, with 11 bases spanning the gap. CDR1 MNHEY and CDR2 SVGAGI come from the germline V gene. This CDR3 region has 14 residues. The CDR3, as DNA: TGTGCCAGCAGTTACGGGGGGGCTGGCTATGGCTACACCTTC. The encoded protein is CASSYGGAGYGYTF.

The V gene is TRBV7-2, the J gene TRBJ1-2, with 10 bases aligning to TRBD1. The CDR3 covers 16 residues. Germline V gene lookup returns CDR1 SGHTA and CDR2 FQGNSA. The ends lost 5 bases at V and 6 bases at J; junction bases unmatched: 12. The CDR3 DNA is TGTGCCAGCAGCCAAGTGTTCGGGACAGGGGACGATGGCTACACCTTC. This gives the protein CASSQVFGTGDDGYTF.

This clonotype was found a few times. This chain links TRBV12-3 or TRBV12-4 with TRBJ2-1; no clear D. Deletions cut 3 bases from V and 0 bases from J, with 12 bases between. The CDR3 contains 16 residues. The CDR3 region is CASSFSGASSYNEQFF. The CDR3 nucleotides read TGTGCCAGCAGTTTTTCGGGCGCTAGCTCCTACAATGAGCAGTTCTTC.